The text below deals with one T cell receptor beta chain. Its antigen remains unknown. Germline-derived CDR1 and CDR2 are LGHNT and FRNRAP. Trimming cost V 2 bases and J 2 bases; bases outside gene matches: 8. This CDR3 comprises 19 residues. The data were taken from a study of shared clonotypes between healthy human individuals. General study points: Memory subsets generally showed smaller estimated richness than naive subsets did. The authors sampled blood alone, and tissue repertoires likely differ. An anticipated effect of sequencing depth on clonotype sharing among donors was recognized.

Measured with immunoSEQ multiplex PCR; TCRdb has only the in-frame clones, and not every one. Among millions of clones listed, approximately 90% were seen once. The sample taken for sequencing was naive CD4+ T cells sorted from blood. Subset described: CD45RA+ positively selected. The rearrangement joins TRBV12-5 to TRBJ2-1; 14 bases match TRBD2. This TCR came from a man between 18 and 35 years old in good health. The CDR3 region is CASGLLGGLAGEAYNEQFF. CDR3 bases: TGTGCTAGTGGTTTGCTGGGGGGACTAGCGGGAGAAGCCTACAATGAGCAGTTCTTC.